This TCR beta chain comes out of a study of cytomegalovirus exposure and HLA in healthy donors. Both 60 Vbeta primers and 13 Jbeta primers went into the PCR. Repertoires were generated with immunoSEQ multiplex PCR, while TCRdb's copy carries only in-frame clones and drops some. Of under 200,000 clones listed, roughly 75% are singletons. In its sample, this clone was seen once. This CDR3 comprises 11 residues. V was pared by 4 bases and J by 7 bases, with 8 bases between. Germline V CDR1 and CDR2: SQVTM, ANQGSEA. The specimen sequenced was PBMCs. The receptor's source is a male donor in good health and CMV-seronegative. The gene calls are TRBV29-1 and TRBJ2-1; possibly TRBD1 for D (5 bases). This chain's CDR3 is CSVGTPNEQFF. DNA of the CDR3: TGCAGCGTTGGGACACCGAATGAGCAGTTCTTC.